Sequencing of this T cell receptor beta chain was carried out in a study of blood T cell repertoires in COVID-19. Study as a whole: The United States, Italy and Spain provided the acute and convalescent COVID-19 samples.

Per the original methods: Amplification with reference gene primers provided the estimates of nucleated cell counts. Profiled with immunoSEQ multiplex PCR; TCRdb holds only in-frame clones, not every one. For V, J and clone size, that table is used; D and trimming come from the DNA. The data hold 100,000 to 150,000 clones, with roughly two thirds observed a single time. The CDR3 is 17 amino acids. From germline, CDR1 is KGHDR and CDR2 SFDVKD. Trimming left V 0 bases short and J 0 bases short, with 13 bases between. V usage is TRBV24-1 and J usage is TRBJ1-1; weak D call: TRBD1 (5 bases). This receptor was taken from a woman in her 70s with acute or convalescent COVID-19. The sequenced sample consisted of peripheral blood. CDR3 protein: CATSDLRGLKMNTEAFF. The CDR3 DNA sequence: TGTGCCACCAGTGATTTGCGGGGGTTAAAAATGAACACTGAAGCTTTCTTT.